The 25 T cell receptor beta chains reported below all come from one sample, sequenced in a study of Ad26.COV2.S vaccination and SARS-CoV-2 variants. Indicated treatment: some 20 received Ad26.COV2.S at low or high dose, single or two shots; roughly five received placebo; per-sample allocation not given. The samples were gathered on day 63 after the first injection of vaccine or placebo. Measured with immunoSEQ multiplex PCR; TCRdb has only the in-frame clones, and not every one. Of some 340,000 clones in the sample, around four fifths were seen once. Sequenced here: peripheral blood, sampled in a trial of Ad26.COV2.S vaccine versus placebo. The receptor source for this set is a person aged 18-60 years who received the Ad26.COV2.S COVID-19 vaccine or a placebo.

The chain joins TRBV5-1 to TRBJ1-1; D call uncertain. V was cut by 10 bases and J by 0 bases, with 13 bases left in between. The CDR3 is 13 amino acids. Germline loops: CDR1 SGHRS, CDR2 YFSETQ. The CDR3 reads CASTGQLNTEAFF. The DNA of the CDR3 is TGCGCCTCGACTGGGCAGCTGAACACTGAAGCTTTCTTT. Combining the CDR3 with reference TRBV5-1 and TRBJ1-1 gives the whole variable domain KAGVTQTPRYLIKTRGQQVTLSCSPISGHRSVSWYQQTPGQGLQFLFEYFSETQRNKGNFPGRFSGRQFSNSRSEMNVSTLELGDSALYLCASTGQLNTEAFFGQGTRLTVV.

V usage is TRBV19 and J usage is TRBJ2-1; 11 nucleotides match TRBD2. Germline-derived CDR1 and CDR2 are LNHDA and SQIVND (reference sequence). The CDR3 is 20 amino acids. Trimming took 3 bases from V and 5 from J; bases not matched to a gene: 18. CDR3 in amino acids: CASSITPPSILAGGHNEQFF. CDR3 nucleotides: TGTGCCAGTAGTATCACCCCCCCGAGCATTCTAGCGGGGGGCCACAATGAGCAGTTCTTC.

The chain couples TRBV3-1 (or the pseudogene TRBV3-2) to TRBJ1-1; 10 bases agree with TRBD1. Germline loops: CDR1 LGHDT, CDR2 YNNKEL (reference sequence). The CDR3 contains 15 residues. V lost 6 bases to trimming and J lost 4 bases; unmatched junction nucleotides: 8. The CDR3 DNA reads TGTGCCAGCAGAAAGGGACAGGGGCTCATCACTGAAGCTTTCTTT. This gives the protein CASRKGQGLITEAFF.

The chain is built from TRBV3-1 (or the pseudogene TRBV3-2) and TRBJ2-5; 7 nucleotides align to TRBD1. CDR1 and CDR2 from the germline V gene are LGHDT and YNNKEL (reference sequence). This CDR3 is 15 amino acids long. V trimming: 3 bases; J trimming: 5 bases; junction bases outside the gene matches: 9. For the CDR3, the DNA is TGTGCCAGCAGCCACGGACAGGACGGGATGGAGACCCAGTACTTC. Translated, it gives CASSHGQDGMETQYF.

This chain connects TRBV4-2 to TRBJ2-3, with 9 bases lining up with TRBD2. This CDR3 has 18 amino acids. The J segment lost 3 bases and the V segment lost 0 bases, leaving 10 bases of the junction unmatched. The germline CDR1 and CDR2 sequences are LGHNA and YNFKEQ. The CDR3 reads CASSQESPAGGPTDTQYF. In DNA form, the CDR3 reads TGTGCCAGCAGCCAAGAGTCCCCAGCGGGGGGTCCAACAGATACGCAGTATTTT.

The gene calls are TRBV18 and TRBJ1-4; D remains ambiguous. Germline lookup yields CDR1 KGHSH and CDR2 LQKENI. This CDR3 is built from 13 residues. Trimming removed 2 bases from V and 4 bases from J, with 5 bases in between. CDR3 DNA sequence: TGTGCCAGCTCACCATCAGTTAATGAAAAACTGTTTTTT. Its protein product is CASSPSVNEKLFF.

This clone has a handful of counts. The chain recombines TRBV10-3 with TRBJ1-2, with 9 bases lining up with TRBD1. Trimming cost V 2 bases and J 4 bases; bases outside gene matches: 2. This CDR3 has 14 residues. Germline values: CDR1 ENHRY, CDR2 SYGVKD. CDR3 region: CAISEPGQGYGYTF. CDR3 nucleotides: TGTGCCATCAGTGAGCCGGGACAGGGCTATGGCTACACCTTC.

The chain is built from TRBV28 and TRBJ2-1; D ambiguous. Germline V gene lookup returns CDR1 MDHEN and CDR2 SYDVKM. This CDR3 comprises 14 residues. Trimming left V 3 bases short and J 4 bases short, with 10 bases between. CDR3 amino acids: CASSFQDRYNEQFF. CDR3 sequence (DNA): TGTGCCAGCAGTTTCCAGGACCGATACAATGAGCAGTTCTTC.

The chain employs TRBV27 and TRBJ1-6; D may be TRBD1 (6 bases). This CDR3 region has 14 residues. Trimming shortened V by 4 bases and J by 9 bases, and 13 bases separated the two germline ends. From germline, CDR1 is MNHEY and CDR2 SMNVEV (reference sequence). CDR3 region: CASSWNRESSPLHF. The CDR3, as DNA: TGTGCCAGCAGTTGGAACAGGGAAAGTTCACCCCTCCACTTT.

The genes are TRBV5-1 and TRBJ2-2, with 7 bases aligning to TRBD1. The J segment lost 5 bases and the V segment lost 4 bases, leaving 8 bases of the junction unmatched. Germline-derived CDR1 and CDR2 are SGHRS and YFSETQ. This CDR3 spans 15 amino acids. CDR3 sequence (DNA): TGCGCCAGCAGCCTGTTGACAGGGAAGACCGGGGAGCTGTTTTTT. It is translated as CASSLLTGKTGELFF.

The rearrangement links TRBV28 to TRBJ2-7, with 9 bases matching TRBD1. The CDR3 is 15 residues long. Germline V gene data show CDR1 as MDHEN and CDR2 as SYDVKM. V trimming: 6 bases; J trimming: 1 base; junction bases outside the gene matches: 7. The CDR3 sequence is CASRSPGQGSYEQYF. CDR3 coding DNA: TGTGCCAGCAGGTCGCCGGGACAGGGTTCCTACGAGCAGTACTTC.

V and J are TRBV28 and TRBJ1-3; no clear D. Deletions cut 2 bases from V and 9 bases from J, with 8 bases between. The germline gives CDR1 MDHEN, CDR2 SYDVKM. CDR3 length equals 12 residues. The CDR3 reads CASSLSSGTIYF. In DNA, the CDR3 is TGTGCCAGCAGTTTAAGCAGTGGCACCATATATTTT.

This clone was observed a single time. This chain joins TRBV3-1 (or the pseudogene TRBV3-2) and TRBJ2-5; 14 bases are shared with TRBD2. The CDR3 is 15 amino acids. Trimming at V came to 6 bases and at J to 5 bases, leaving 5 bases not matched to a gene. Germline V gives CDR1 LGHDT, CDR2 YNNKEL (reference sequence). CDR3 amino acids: CASSLTSGGVETQYF. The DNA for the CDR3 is TGTGCCAGCAGTCTGACTAGCGGGGGGGTTGAGACCCAGTACTTC.

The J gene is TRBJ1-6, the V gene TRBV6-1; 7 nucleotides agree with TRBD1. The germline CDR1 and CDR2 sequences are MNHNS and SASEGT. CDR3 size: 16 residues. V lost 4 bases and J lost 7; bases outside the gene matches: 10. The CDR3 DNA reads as TGTGCCAGCAGTGTCCAAGGGGGCTCGGGGAATTCACCCCTCCACTTT. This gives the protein CASSVQGGSGNSPLHF.

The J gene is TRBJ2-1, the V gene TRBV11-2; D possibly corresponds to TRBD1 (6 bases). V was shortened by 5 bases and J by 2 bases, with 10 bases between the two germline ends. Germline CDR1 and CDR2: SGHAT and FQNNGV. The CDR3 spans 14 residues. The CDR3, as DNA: TGTGCCAGCAGCCTACAGGGTCCCTACAATGAGCAGTTCTTC. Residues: CASSLQGPYNEQFF. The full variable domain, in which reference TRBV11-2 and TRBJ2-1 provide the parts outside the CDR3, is EAGVAQSPRYKIIEKRQSVAFWCNPISGHATLYWYQQILGQGPKLLIQFQNNGVVDDSQLPKDRFSAERLKGVDSTLKIQPAKLEDSAVYLCASSLQGPYNEQFFGPGTRLTVL.

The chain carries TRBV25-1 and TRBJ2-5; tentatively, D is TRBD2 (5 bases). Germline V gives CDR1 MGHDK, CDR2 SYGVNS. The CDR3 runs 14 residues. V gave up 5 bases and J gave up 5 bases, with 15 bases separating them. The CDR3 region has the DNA TGTGCCAGCAGTTTCCCCGCTCAGCGGGAGACCCAGTACTTC. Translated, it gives CASSFPAQRETQYF.

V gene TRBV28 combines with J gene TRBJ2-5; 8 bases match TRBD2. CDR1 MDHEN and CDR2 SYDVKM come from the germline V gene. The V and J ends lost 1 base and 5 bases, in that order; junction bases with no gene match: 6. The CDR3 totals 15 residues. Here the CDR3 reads CASSLYGGATETQYF. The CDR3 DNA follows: TGTGCCAGCAGTTTATACGGGGGGGCGACCGAGACCCAGTACTTC.

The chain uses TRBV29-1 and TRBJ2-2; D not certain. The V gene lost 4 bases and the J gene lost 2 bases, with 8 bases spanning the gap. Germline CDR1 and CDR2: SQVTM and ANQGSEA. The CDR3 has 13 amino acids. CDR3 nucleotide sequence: TGCAGCGTTGGGCAGGCCAACACCGGGGAGCTGTTTTTT. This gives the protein CSVGQANTGELFF.

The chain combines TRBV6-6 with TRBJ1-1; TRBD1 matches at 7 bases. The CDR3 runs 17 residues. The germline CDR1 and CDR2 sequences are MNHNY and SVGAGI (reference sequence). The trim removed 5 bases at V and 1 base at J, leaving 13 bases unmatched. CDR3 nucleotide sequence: TGTGCCAGCAGTCGAGCCCCGGGACAGAGAAAGAACACTGAAGCTTTCTTT. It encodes CASSRAPGQRKNTEAFF.

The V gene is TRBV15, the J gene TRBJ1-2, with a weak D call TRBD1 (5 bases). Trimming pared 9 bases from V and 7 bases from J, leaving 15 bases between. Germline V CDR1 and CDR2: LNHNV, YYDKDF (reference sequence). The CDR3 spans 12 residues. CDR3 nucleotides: TGTGCCACGAGCGGTGGGGGGAGTGGCTACACCTTC. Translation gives CATSGGGSGYTF.

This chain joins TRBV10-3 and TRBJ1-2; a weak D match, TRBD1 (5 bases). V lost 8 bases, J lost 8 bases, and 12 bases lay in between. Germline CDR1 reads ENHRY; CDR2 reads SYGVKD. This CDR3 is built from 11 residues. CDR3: CAIFGGEGYTF. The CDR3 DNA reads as TGTGCCATCTTTGGGGGTGAAGGCTACACCTTC.

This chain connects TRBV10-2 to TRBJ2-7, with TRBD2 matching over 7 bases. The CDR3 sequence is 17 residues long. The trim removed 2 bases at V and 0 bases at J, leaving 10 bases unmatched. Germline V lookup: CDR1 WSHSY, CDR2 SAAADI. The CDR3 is CASSEPRAGRASYEQYF. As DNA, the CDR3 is TGCGCCAGCAGTGAGCCCCGTGCAGGGAGGGCCTCCTACGAGCAGTACTTC.

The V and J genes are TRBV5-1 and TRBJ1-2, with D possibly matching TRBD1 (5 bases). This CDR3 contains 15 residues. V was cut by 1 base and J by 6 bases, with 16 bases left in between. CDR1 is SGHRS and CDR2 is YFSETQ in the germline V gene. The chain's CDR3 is CASSLQGLSYDGYTF. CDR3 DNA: TGCGCCAGCAGCTTGCAGGGATTAAGCTACGATGGCTACACCTTC.

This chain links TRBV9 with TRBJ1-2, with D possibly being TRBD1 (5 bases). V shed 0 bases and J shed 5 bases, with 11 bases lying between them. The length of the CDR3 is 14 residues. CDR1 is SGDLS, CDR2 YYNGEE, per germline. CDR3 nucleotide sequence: TGTGCCAGCAGCGTAGAGTCAGGGCGTTATGGCTACACCTTC. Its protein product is CASSVESGRYGYTF. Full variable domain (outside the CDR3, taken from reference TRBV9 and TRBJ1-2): DSGVTQTPKHLITATGQRVTLRCSPRSGDLSVYWYQQSLDQGLQFLIQYYNGEERAKGNILERFSAQQFPDLHSELNLSSLELGDSALYFCASSVESGRYGYTFGSGTRLTVV.

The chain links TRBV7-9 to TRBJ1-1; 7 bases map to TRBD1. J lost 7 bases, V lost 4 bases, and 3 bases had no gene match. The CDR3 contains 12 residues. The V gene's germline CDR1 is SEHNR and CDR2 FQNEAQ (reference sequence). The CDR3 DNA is TGTGCCAGCAGCTGGGGGGACAGTGAAGCTTTCTTT. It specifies CASSWGDSEAFF.